The 9 T cell receptor beta chains listed next were all sequenced from one sample in a study of T-cell reconstitution after alpha-beta-depleted transplantation in children. Construction of the TCRbeta library involved unique molecular identifiers. Using its own MiXCR run on the PCR reads, TCRdb lists one record per CDR3 protein. The table has some 490,000 distinct CDR3 sequences, under 15% seen once; the top ten hold 5% to 6%. The input for sequencing was PBMCs from the stem cell graft donor, taken from the stem cell graft. The source is a human donor who donated a stem cell graft to a child with combined immunodeficiency.

This clonotype showed up many times. This chain joins TRBV10-3 and TRBJ2-3, with 10 bases aligning to TRBD2. Germline V gives CDR1 ENHRY, CDR2 SYGVKD. Trimming at V came to 6 bases and at J to 1 base, leaving 4 bases not matched to a gene. CDR3 size: 15 residues. This CDR3 is CAISRGLAGTDTQYF. CDR3 coding DNA: TGTGCCATCAGCCGAGGACTAGCGGGCACAGATACGCAGTATTTT.

The chain carries TRBV9 and TRBJ2-5; D is uncertain. The V end was cut by 0 bases, the J end by 5 bases, with 8 bases between. The germline V gene encodes CDR1 SGDLS and CDR2 YYNGEE. This CDR3 spans 13 amino acids. This chain's CDR3 is CASSVGYEETQYF. DNA for the CDR3: TGTGCCAGCAGCGTAGGGTATGAGGAGACCCAGTACTTC.

V gene TRBV27 combines with J gene TRBJ1-2, with D possibly being TRBD1 (5 bases). Deletions cut 6 bases from V and 5 bases from J, with 19 bases between. The CDR3 spans 15 residues. Germline-derived CDR1 and CDR2 are MNHEY and SMNVEV (reference sequence). CDR3 loop: CASRHRQMGKYGYTF. The CDR3 nucleotides read TGTGCCAGCAGACATCGACAGATGGGCAAGTATGGCTACACCTTC.

This clonotype was counted only a few times. The chain uses TRBV20-1 and TRBJ2-3; unclear D gene. The germline V gene has CDR1 DFQATT and CDR2 SNEGSKA (reference sequence). V was clipped by 2 bases and J by 2 bases, with 5 bases between them. The CDR3 spans 12 residues. In DNA form, the CDR3 reads TGCAGTGCTAGATCACCCACAGATACGCAGTATTTT. Amino acid sequence: CSARSPTDTQYF.

The genes are TRBV6-2 or TRBV6-3 and TRBJ1-5; D is ambiguous. The V end was cut by 6 bases, the J end by 2 bases, with 14 bases between. This CDR3 is 15 amino acids long. Germline V CDR1 and CDR2: MNHEY, SVGEGT. The CDR3 sequence is CASSKTGRGNQPQHF. In DNA, the CDR3 is TGTGCCAGCAGCAAGACGGGTCGTGGCAATCAGCCCCAGCATTTT.

This clonotype was counted only a few times. The chain links TRBV12-3 or TRBV12-4 to TRBJ2-1; TRBD2 aligns across 9 bases. With V trimmed by 6 bases and J by 1 base, 10 bases remained unmatched. The CDR3 is 17 amino acids. DNA of the CDR3: TGTGCCAGCAGCCCCGGCCCTAGCGGGGTTTCCTACAATGAGCAGTTCTTC. Translation: CASSPGPSGVSYNEQFF.

The chain uses TRBV6-2 or TRBV6-3 and TRBJ2-7; 13 nucleotides line up with TRBD2. The ends lost 4 bases at V and 0 bases at J; junction bases unmatched: 9. The CDR3 extends over 18 amino acids. Looked up from germline, CDR1 is MNHEY and CDR2 is SVGEGT. The CDR3 DNA reads as TGTGCCAGCAGTTCCCCGACTAGCGGGAGGCGGTTCTCCTACGAGCAGTACTTC. Its protein product is CASSSPTSGRRFSYEQYF.

The chain recombines TRBV21-1 with TRBJ2-5; the table's D call TRBD2 went unverified against the DNA. TRBV21-1 has pseudogene status. CDR3 length: 14 amino acids. For the CDR3, the DNA is TGTGCCAGCAGCAAAGAATCGGGCGGGGAGACCCAGTACTTC. Translation gives CASSKESGGETQYF.

This clonotype has more than one count but fewer than ten. The chain has TRBV28 and TRBJ2-7, with 7 bases fitting TRBD1. Trimming took 1 base from V and 4 from J; bases not matched to a gene: 4. The CDR3 sequence is 14 residues long. Germline V gives CDR1 MDHEN, CDR2 SYDVKM. For the CDR3, the DNA is TGTGCCAGCAGTTTATATACAGGGGTTTACGAGCAGTACTTC. This translates into CASSLYTGVYEQYF.